The 30 T cell receptor beta chains below were found in one sample sequenced in a study of regulatory T cells in long-lasting Graves disease (dated by TCRdb to about 2021). Library preparation employed multiplex PCR. Sequencing used an Illumina HiSeq 4000. CDR3 regions were amplified by Arm-PCR with iRepertoire HTBI primers to construct TCR beta libraries. TCRdb redid the processing of the public reads, applying fastp at Q25 and MiXCR, and retained in-frame beta chains. Rows with one shared CDR3 protein collapse into an entry with the most common genes and DNA. Here the sample has some 460,000 distinct CDR3 sequences; roughly 17% occur a single time. Of the sample, more than 10% is held by the ten largest clones. What this sample's time point label stands for: newly diagnosed GD, antithyroid drugs for less than 3 months. RNA was extracted from PBMCs in TRIzol for both TCR sequencing and RNA sequencing.

The same sample was also used in a study of T cells in Graves' hyperthyroidism and ophthalmopathy.

Here the sequenced sample was peripheral blood mononuclear cells (PBMCs), taken at new diagnosis, from a patient treated with antithyroid drugs. These receptors all come from a man aged 40-50 years with Graves disease. Donor details come from another sample of the same person, matched by shared clones.

This clonotype was picked up a small number of times. This rearrangement joins TRBV27 to TRBJ1-2; 9 bases match TRBD1. Germline-derived CDR1 and CDR2 are MNHEY and SMNVEV (reference sequence). J lost 7 bases, V lost 6 bases, and 9 bases had no gene match. The CDR3 contains 14 residues. CDR3 coding DNA: TGTGCCAGCAGCTATCGGACAGGGGCTAGTGGCTACACCTTC. Its protein is CASSYRTGASGYTF.

This clonotype was seen repeatedly, ten times or more. This CDR3 reads CASRWELKLSYEQYF. CDR3 in DNA: TGTGCCAGCAGATGGGAGCTAAAACTATCCTACGAGCAGTACTTC. The chain links TRBV2 to TRBJ2-7; TRBD2 might be the D (5 bases). Germline-derived CDR1 and CDR2 are SNHLY and FYNNEI. The CDR3 length is 15 residues. The ends were cut back, 6 bases at V and 1 base at J, with 16 bases in the middle.

This clonotype was picked up many times. V usage is TRBV27 and J usage is TRBJ2-7, with D tentatively TRBD1 (6 bases). Trimming took 2 bases from V and 1 from J, leaving 12 bases between them. This CDR3 is built from 15 residues. Germline loops: CDR1 MNHEY, CDR2 SMNVEV (reference sequence). The CDR3 DNA reads TGTGCCAGCAGTTTAATGGGGACACATTCCTACGAGCAGTACTTC. It yields the protein CASSLMGTHSYEQYF.

This clonotype has at least ten counts. This chain connects TRBV6-1 to TRBJ2-3, with D unclear. This CDR3 has 11 amino acids. Trimming stripped 7 bases from V and 7 bases from J, with 9 bases between. Per germline, CDR1 MNHNS and CDR2 SASEGT. CDR3 in amino acids: CASNSAYTQYF. The CDR3 bases are TGTGCCAGCAATTCAGCGTATACGCAGTATTTT.

The table lists this clonotype with many counts. This chain uses TRBV3-1 with TRBJ2-1, with D hard to call. CDR1 and CDR2 from the germline V gene are LGHDT and YNNKEL (reference sequence). The CDR3 is 14 amino acids. V lost 3 bases and J lost 6, with 12 bases in between. The CDR3 coding sequence is TGTGCCAGCAGCCACCTCGACCCGGTCAATGAGCAGTTCTTC. Translated: CASSHLDPVNEQFF.

This chain joins TRBV28 and TRBJ2-5; the D call may be TRBD1 or TRBD2 (6 bases each). Deletions cut 6 bases from V and 5 bases from J, with 16 bases between. CDR1 and CDR2 (germline): MDHEN, SYDVKM. The CDR3 is 14 residues long. In DNA, the CDR3 is TGTGCCAGCAGCCCCCCGGGGGCTCTGGAGACCCAGTACTTC. Translating it yields CASSPPGALETQYF.

This clonotype was recorded a few times. The rearrangement links TRBV3-1 to TRBJ1-1; D not resolved. V was shortened by 3 bases and J by 8 bases, with 10 bases between the two germline ends. The V gene's germline CDR1 is LGHDT and CDR2 YNNKEL (reference sequence). This CDR3 is 12 amino acids long. In DNA form, the CDR3 reads TGTGCCAGCAGCCATACCGGAATGGAAGCTTTCTTT. Protein: CASSHTGMEAFF.

The chain couples TRBV3-1 to TRBJ2-6, with D perhaps given as TRBD1 or TRBD2 (5 bases each). With 2 bases removed from V and 4 bases from J, the gap between germline ends came to 12 bases. The CDR3 consists of 16 residues. Germline CDR1 is LGHDT and CDR2 is YNNKEL (reference sequence). CDR3 residues: CASSQRGPGGANVLTF. The DNA for the CDR3 is TGTGCCAGCAGCCAAAGGGGCCCGGGGGGGGCCAACGTCCTGACTTTC. The variable domain in full, completed from reference TRBV3-1 and TRBJ2-6, reads DTAVSQTPKYLVTQMGNDKSIKCEQNLGHDTMYWYKQDSKKFLKIMFSYNNKELIINETVPNRFSPKSPDKAHLNLHINSLELGDSAVYFCASSQRGPGGANVLTFGAGSRLTVL.

This chain joins TRBV20-1 and TRBJ2-7, with 9 bases fitting TRBD2. Unmatched junction bases numbered 8, after V lost 5 bases and J lost 3 bases. The CDR3 contains 14 residues. CDR1 is DFQATT and CDR2 is SNEGSKA in the germline V gene (reference sequence). The CDR3 DNA reads as TGCAGTGCTGGAATAGCGGGAGTTATCTACGAGCAGTACTTC. It translates to CSAGIAGVIYEQYF.

This chain uses TRBV5-1 with TRBJ2-2; TRBD2 might be the D (6 bases). The CDR3 runs to 16 residues. Trimming cost V 3 bases and J 1 base, with 13 bases left between them. CDR1 SGHRS and CDR2 YFSETQ come from the germline V gene. CDR3 in DNA: TGCGCCAGCAGCTCTGCTCGGGGGATGAACACCGGGGAGCTGTTTTTT. It is translated as CASSSARGMNTGELFF.

This clonotype came up a few times. The chain links TRBV29-1 to TRBJ2-5, with TRBD2 as a possible D gene (5 bases). The V gene's germline CDR1 is SQVTM and CDR2 ANQGSEA. V gave up 5 bases and J gave up 2 bases, with 12 bases separating them. This CDR3 is built from 13 residues. CDR3 sequence (DNA): TGCAGCGTTTTTGGAGGCTTTCAAGAGACCCAGTACTTC. Protein sequence: CSVFGGFQETQYF.

This clonotype was counted many times. The chain carries TRBV12-3 or TRBV12-4 and TRBJ1-5; maybe TRBD1 (6 bases). The CDR3 is 15 residues long. Trimming removed 5 bases at V and 9 bases at J, with 20 bases between. The CDR3 DNA reads as TGTGCCAGCAGTACTACCGGGACACAGATCTTGCCCCAGCATTTT. Protein: CASSTTGTQILPQHF.

This clonotype was seen at least ten times. V gene TRBV20-1 combines with J gene TRBJ2-7; 10 bases agree with TRBD2. CDR1 DFQATT and CDR2 SNEGSKA come from the germline V gene (reference sequence). After removal of 0 bases from V and 4 bases from J, the junction contained 9 bases not matched to a gene. The CDR3 extends over 16 amino acids. CDR3 in DNA: TGCAGTGCTAGAGATAATCTGAGCGGGAGGGCGTACGAGCAGTACTTC. This sequence encodes CSARDNLSGRAYEQYF.

The sample holds many counts of this clonotype. Written as DNA, the CDR3 is TGTGCCAGCAGTACCGGGACAGGGCATCAGCCCCAGCATTTT. It codes for CASSTGTGHQPQHF. The chain employs TRBV27 and TRBJ1-5, with 9 bases matching TRBD1. V lost 5 bases, J lost 5 bases, and 4 bases stayed unmatched. The CDR3 totals 14 residues. The germline gives CDR1 MNHEY, CDR2 SMNVEV (reference sequence).

The V call is TRBV9, the J call TRBJ1-6; 8 positions agree with TRBD1. The CDR3 runs to 16 residues. Germline CDR1 is SGDLS and CDR2 is YYNGEE. Trimming removed 0 bases from V and 10 bases from J; junction bases left unmatched: 9. CDR3 in amino acids: CASSVGSTGGGSPLHF. The CDR3 DNA sequence: TGTGCCAGCAGCGTAGGCTCCACAGGGGGTGGATCACCCCTCCACTTT.

This clonotype has only a few counts. The chain recombines TRBV20-1 with TRBJ1-1; D may be TRBD1 (6 bases). Trimming removed 4 bases from V and 1 base from J, with 10 bases in between. The germline gives CDR1 DFQATT, CDR2 SNEGSKA (reference sequence). This CDR3 is 13 amino acids long. For the CDR3, the DNA is TGCAGTGCTACGGGACACCAGAACACTGAAGCTTTCTTT. Amino acids: CSATGHQNTEAFF.

The table lists this clonotype with many counts. V and J are TRBV27 and TRBJ1-4, with D possibly TRBD1 on 5 matching bases. The CDR3 runs 13 residues. The V gene lost 6 bases and the J gene lost 7 bases, with 12 bases spanning the gap. The germline gives CDR1 MNHEY, CDR2 SMNVEV (reference sequence). The DNA of the CDR3 is TGTGCCAGCAGCCTGGGAGGGGCTGAAAAACTGTTTTTT. Protein product: CASSLGGAEKLFF.

This clonotype was seen at least ten times. The chain couples TRBV5-1 to TRBJ2-5; D is perhaps TRBD1 or TRBD2 (6 bases each). V lost 0 bases to trimming and J lost 2 bases, with 14 bases between them. Germline V gene data show CDR1 as SGHRS and CDR2 as YFSETQ. The CDR3 runs 16 residues. Written as DNA, the CDR3 is TGCGCCAGCAGCTTGGAGGGGGGTTCGGATCAAGAGACCCAGTACTTC. The encoded protein is CASSLEGGSDQETQYF. The whole variable domain, remainder taken from reference TRBV5-1 and TRBJ2-5, is KAGVTQTPRYLIKTRGQQVTLSCSPISGHRSVSWYQQTPGQGLQFLFEYFSETQRNKGNFPGRFSGRQFSNSRSEMNVSTLELGDSALYLCASSLEGGSDQETQYFGPGTRLLVL.

This clonotype has only a few counts. The chain joins TRBV7-9 to TRBJ1-1; TRBD1 agrees at 12 bases. The CDR3 spans 16 residues. Germline V CDR1 and CDR2: SEHNR, FQNEAQ (reference sequence). V gave up 1 base and J gave up 7 bases; unmatched junction bases: 7. CDR3 sequence reads: CASSLDGTGGLSEAFF. The CDR3 DNA sequence: TGTGCCAGCAGCTTAGATGGGACAGGGGGCCTCAGTGAAGCTTTCTTT.

The table lists this clonotype with many counts. The CDR3 DNA is TGTGCCAGCAGTTTCTCTAGCGGGATTGGGAGCACAGATACGCAGTATTTT. As protein: CASSFSSGIGSTDTQYF. The chain carries TRBV12-3 or TRBV12-4 and TRBJ2-3, with 9 positions matching TRBD2. V was clipped by 3 bases and J by 0 bases; unmatched bases: 7. The CDR3 spans 17 residues.

This clonotype showed up many times. The gene calls are TRBV2 and TRBJ2-1; 12 bases fit TRBD2. Germline CDR1 is SNHLY and CDR2 is FYNNEI. Germline trimming cut 8 bases from V and 3 bases from J; bases unmatched to any gene: 5. CDR3 length: 15 residues. CDR3 region: CASGELAGGYNEQFF. The DNA of the CDR3 is TGTGCCAGCGGAGAACTAGCGGGAGGCTACAATGAGCAGTTCTTC.

This clonotype was picked up many times. The rearrangement uses TRBV7-9 and TRBJ2-1; D call uncertain. This CDR3 region has 15 residues. Germline assignment: CDR1 SEHNR and CDR2 FQNEAQ (reference sequence). Trimming shortened V by 2 bases and J by 1 base, and 9 bases separated the two germline ends. CDR3 sequence (DNA): TGTGCCAGCAGCTTACTGCCGGAATCCTACAATGAGCAGTTCTTC. Protein product: CASSLLPESYNEQFF.

This clonotype was seen ten or more times. The chain employs TRBV18 and TRBJ2-3; 12 positions agree with TRBD2. The CDR3 is 16 amino acids. Germline-derived CDR1 and CDR2 are KGHSH and LQKENI. V was pared by 3 bases and J by 5 bases, with 6 bases of the junction left unmatched. CDR3: CASSPRLAGAGDTQYF. The CDR3 region has the DNA TGTGCCAGCTCACCGCGACTAGCGGGAGCGGGAGATACGCAGTATTTT.

V gene TRBV29-1 combines with J gene TRBJ1-2; no clear D gene. In germline, CDR1 is SQVTM, CDR2 ANQGSEA. The V end was cut by 3 bases, the J end by 4 bases, with 9 bases between. There are 12 residues in the CDR3. CDR3 loop: CSVEGTLYGYTF. CDR3 DNA sequence: TGCAGCGTTGAGGGCACCCTCTATGGCTACACCTTC.

This clonotype was seen only a few times. The chain recombines TRBV5-1 with TRBJ1-1; possibly TRBD1 for D (5 bases). The length of the CDR3 is 15 residues. Germline V gene lookup returns CDR1 SGHRS and CDR2 YFSETQ. Trimming left V 3 bases short and J 2 bases short, with 14 bases between. The CDR3 DNA sequence: TGCGCCAGCAGCTGGACCGGGACGGCTAACACTGAAGCTTTCTTT. Translation: CASSWTGTANTEAFF.

Turning to this clonotype: Given a far larger clone just one base away, this is likely a sequencing read error. The gene calls are TRBV7-8 and TRBJ2-7, with 7 nucleotides matching TRBD1. CDR1 is SGHVS, CDR2 FQNEAQ, per germline. Trimming at V came to 8 bases and at J to 1 base, leaving 14 bases not matched to a gene. The CDR3 has 16 amino acids. CDR3 DNA sequence: TGTGCCAGCGGTTATTCTTGGGACAGCCTTTCCTACGAGCAGTACTTC. Translation gives CASGYSWDSLSYEQYF.

This clonotype was picked up many times. The chain carries TRBV28 and TRBJ1-5; 7 bases agree with TRBD1. The length of the CDR3 is 15 residues. V shed 3 bases and J 6 bases; nucleotides not matched to a gene: 8. Germline CDR1 reads MDHEN; CDR2 reads SYDVKM. CDR3 DNA: TGTGCCAGCAGTTTCGGGCAGGGGGTAAGTCAGCCCCAGCATTTT. Its protein product is CASSFGQGVSQPQHF. The full variable domain, rest sourced from reference TRBV28 and TRBJ1-5, is DVKVTQSSRYLVKRTGEKVFLECVQDMDHENMFWYRQDPGLGLRLIYFSYDVKMKEKGDIPEGYSVSREKKERFSLILESASTNQTSMYLCASSFGQGVSQPQHFGDGTRLSIL.

This clonotype was found many times. The J gene is TRBJ1-3, the V gene TRBV30; D remains unclear. The germline V gene encodes CDR1 GTSNPN and CDR2 SVGIG (reference sequence). V was trimmed by 0 bases and J by 3 bases, leaving 9 bases between them. CDR3 length equals 14 residues. CDR3 residues: CAWSVPTRGNTIYF. The DNA of the CDR3 is TGTGCCTGGAGTGTACCGACACGTGGAAACACCATATATTTT. Using reference TRBV30 and TRBJ1-3 for the parts outside the CDR3, the full variable domain is SQTIHQWPATLVQPVGSPLSLECTVEGTSNPNLYWYRQAAGRGLQLLFYSVGIGQISSEVPQNLSASRPQDRQFILSSKKLLLSDSGFYLCAWSVPTRGNTIYFGEGSWLTVV.

This clonotype was counted ten times or more. The rearrangement links TRBV3-1 to TRBJ2-7, with 10 bases that match TRBD1. CDR3 length equals 16 residues. Germline loops: CDR1 LGHDT, CDR2 YNNKEL (reference sequence). J was trimmed by 4 bases and V by 3 bases; bases with no gene match: 9. The CDR3 nucleotides are TGTGCCAGCAGCCACAACCCGGGACAGGGGAAATACGAGCAGTACTTC. Its translation is CASSHNPGQGKYEQYF.

In its sample, this clonotype was seen many times. The J gene is TRBJ2-2, the V gene TRBV7-9; 9 nucleotides line up with TRBD1. CDR3 length: 13 residues. Trimming took 5 bases from V and 6 from J; bases not matched to a gene: 1. Germline V gene lookup returns CDR1 SEHNR and CDR2 FQNEAQ (reference sequence). Written as DNA, the CDR3 is TGTGCCAGCAGCAGGACAGGGGCCGGGGAGCTGTTTTTT. Translated: CASSRTGAGELFF.